What follows are 7 T cell receptor beta chains derived from one specimen sequenced in a study of OX40 agonist ivuxolimab in advanced cancers. Using immunoSEQ multiplex PCR, the repertoire was profiled, and TCRdb retains in-frame clones only, with some absent. The sample lists 130,000 or so clones; roughly 91% were seen once. The sequences come from CD4+ or CD8+ T cells sorted from blood, collected in a trial of the OX40 agonist ivuxolimab. These receptors came from an adult with an advanced solid tumor such as melanoma, head and neck, liver or kidney cancer.

The chain combines TRBV4-3 with TRBJ2-6; maybe TRBD2 (5 bases). The CDR3 runs 16 residues. Looked up from germline, CDR1 is LGHNA and CDR2 is YSLEER. V was clipped by 1 base and J by 2 bases, with 9 bases between them. This CDR3 reads CASSQGGFAGANVLTF. As DNA, the CDR3 is TGCGCCAGCAGCCAAGGAGGGTTTGCTGGGGCCAACGTCCTGACTTTC.

This chain joins TRBV19 and TRBJ1-3; weak D call: TRBD1 (6 bases). CDR3 size: 15 residues. Germline assignment: CDR1 LNHDA and CDR2 SQIVND (reference sequence). Trimming pared 6 bases from V and 0 bases from J, leaving 12 bases between. CDR3 loop: CASRVDRFSGNTIYF. CDR3 coding DNA: TGTGCCAGTAGGGTAGACAGGTTCTCTGGAAACACCATATATTTT.

The chain combines TRBV6-5 with TRBJ2-7, with 7 bases lining up with TRBD2. The V segment lost 2 bases and the J segment 3 bases; nucleotides outside the gene matches: 7. Germline assignment: CDR1 MNHEY and CDR2 SVGAGI. This CDR3 is 15 amino acids long. In nucleotides, the CDR3 is TGTGCCAGCAGTTACCGAGGACTAGTCCTCTACGAGCAGTACTTC. Translation gives CASSYRGLVLYEQYF.

The V gene is TRBV7-8, the J gene TRBJ2-7, with D tentatively TRBD2 (5 bases). Trimming pared 1 base from V and 7 bases from J, leaving 14 bases between. Looked up from germline, CDR1 is SGHVS and CDR2 is FQNEAQ. The CDR3 totals 14 residues. CDR3: CASSLGQEVGEQYF. The CDR3 region has the DNA TGTGCCAGCAGCTTAGGGCAGGAGGTAGGGGAGCAGTACTTC.

DNA of the CDR3: TGTGCCAGCACCTGGGACAGGGGCTACAATGAGCAGTTCTTC. It yields the protein CASTWDRGYNEQFF. This rearrangement joins TRBV11-2 to TRBJ2-1; 10 bases map to TRBD1. The CDR3 has 14 amino acids. The junction had 3 bases not matched to a gene; V was cut back by 7 bases and J by 3 bases. Germline CDR1 is SGHAT and CDR2 is FQNNGV.

This clone was seen once. The gene calls are TRBV10-3 and TRBJ1-2; D gene unclear. The CDR3 contains 12 residues. CDR1 and CDR2 from the germline V gene are ENHRY and SYGVKD. The V and J ends lost 3 bases and 8 bases respectively, with 10 bases between them. CDR3 DNA sequence: TGTGCCATCAGTGACGGCCGCGTCGGCTACACCTTC. Amino acid sequence: CAISDGRVGYTF.

V usage is TRBV2 and J usage is TRBJ2-7; 7 bases line up with TRBD2. V trimming: 8 bases; J trimming: 3 bases; junction bases outside the gene matches: 19. The CDR3 is made up of 17 amino acids. The germline CDR1 and CDR2 sequences are SNHLY and FYNNEI. CDR3 bases: TGTGCCAGCGGGCCGGGGAGGGTGCTAGGTCAAGACTACGAGCAGTACTTC. Its translation is CASGPGRVLGQDYEQYF.